This T cell receptor beta chain was captured in a study of cytomegalovirus exposure and HLA in healthy donors. Across the study: Early released data comprised tens of millions of unique TCRs from HLA-typed donors. Study results and limitations: Donor immune exposure was known only as CMV serostatus. Within a later analysis, the majority of CMV-associated TCR beta chains appeared HLA-restricted.

Primers for the PCR totalled 60 Vbeta and 13 Jbeta. Clones were sequenced by immunoSEQ multiplex PCR, and TCRdb holds only the in-frame ones, with some missing. Counted here are 100,000 or so clones, 70% to 75% occurring once; the ten biggest clones make up over 3%. CDR1 is LGHNA and CDR2 is YNFKEQ in the germline V gene. V shed 0 bases and J 4 bases; nucleotides not matched to a gene: 2. This CDR3 region has 16 residues. A word on this clone: Its antigen is undetermined.

Sequenced input: PBMCs. The gene calls are TRBV4-2 and TRBJ2-7; 14 bases align to TRBD2. The sequence was collected from a man aged 35 to 55 in good health and CMV-seronegative. The CDR3: CASSQDGTSGGYEQYF. For the CDR3, the DNA is TGTGCCAGCAGCCAAGATGGGACTAGCGGGGGTTACGAGCAGTACTTC.